These 17 T cell receptor beta chains were sequenced from one sample in a study of CD8+ T cells in alopecia areata. Indicated treatment: oral pan-JAK inhibitor, 5-10 mg twice daily. In each case, RNA was isolated and then reverse transcribed into cDNA as the sequencing template. The protocol was immunoSEQ multiplex PCR, while the TCRdb copy is restricted to in-frame clones and leaves out a portion. The repertoire has 35,000 to 50,000 clones, 55% to 75% of them found once; the top ten carry 20% to 25%. The material sequenced was CD8+ T cells sorted from blood, taken at week 4, from a patient treated with tofacitinib. These receptors were collected from a human donor with alopecia areata.

The chain carries TRBV19 and TRBJ1-5; D unresolved. Germline CDR1 LNHDA, CDR2 SQIVND (reference sequence). Trimming pared 4 bases from V and 7 bases from J, leaving 14 bases between. This CDR3 is built from 14 residues. Here the CDR3 reads CASSTPQGNQPQHF. The CDR3 coding sequence is TGTGCCAGTAGTACCCCCCAAGGGAACCAGCCCCAGCATTTT.

The chain combines TRBV7-2 with TRBJ2-7, with D uncertain. This CDR3 contains 14 residues. V lost 3 bases and J 3 bases, leaving 12 bases between the germline ends. The germline gives CDR1 SGHTA, CDR2 FQGNSA. CDR3 sequence: CASSFGTRNYEQYF. DNA for the CDR3: TGTGCCAGCAGCTTCGGAACAAGAAACTACGAGCAGTACTTC.

This chain joins TRBV29-1 and TRBJ2-1, with D possibly called TRBD1 or TRBD2 (6 bases each). The V and J ends lost 2 bases and 10 bases respectively, with 24 bases between them. In germline, CDR1 is SQVTM, CDR2 ANQGSEA. This CDR3 contains 16 residues. The CDR3 is CSVELGEGGGYFEQFF. In DNA, the CDR3 is TGCAGCGTTGAACTAGGGGAAGGGGGAGGTTATTTCGAGCAGTTCTTC.

The chain has TRBV5-6 and TRBJ2-5; possibly TRBD1 for D (5 bases). V was clipped by 0 bases and J by 2 bases, with 11 bases between them. This CDR3 region has 15 residues. Per the germline V gene, CDR1 is SGHDT and CDR2 is YYEEEE. CDR3: CASSLGDSGQETQYF. The CDR3 region has the DNA TGTGCCAGCAGCTTGGGAGACAGTGGGCAAGAGACCCAGTACTTC.

The genes are TRBV19 and TRBJ1-5, with 7 nucleotides matching TRBD1. The CDR3 length is 14 residues. V gave up 6 bases and J gave up 3 bases; unmatched junction bases: 5. Germline-derived CDR1 and CDR2 are LNHDA and SQIVND (reference sequence). CDR3 in DNA: TGTGCCAGTAGGGAGGGACAGCTCAATCAGCCCCAGCATTTT. This sequence encodes CASREGQLNQPQHF.

The chain is built from TRBV7-9 and TRBJ2-1; D remains ambiguous. The CDR3 covers 12 residues. The germline gives CDR1 SEHNR, CDR2 FQNEAQ (reference sequence). The V end lost 1 base, the J end lost 6 bases, and 4 bases lay between the germline ends. The DNA for the CDR3 is TGTGCCAGCAGCTTAGGGGTCAATGAGCAGTTCTTC. Its protein product is CASSLGVNEQFF. The full variable domain, rest sourced from reference TRBV7-9 and TRBJ2-1, is DTGVSQNPRHKITKRGQNVTFRCDPISEHNRLYWYRQTLGQGPEFLTYFQNEAQLEKSRLLSDRFSAERPKGSFSTLEIQRTEQGDSAMYLCASSLGVNEQFFGPGTRLTVL.

The chain recombines TRBV27 with TRBJ1-5; D unclear. The germline V gene has CDR1 MNHEY and CDR2 SMNVEV (reference sequence). Trimming stripped 8 bases from V and 3 bases from J, with 8 bases between. The CDR3 contains 12 residues. The CDR3 DNA sequence: TGTGCCAGCCGGGGATTCAATCAGCCCCAGCATTTT. Protein: CASRGFNQPQHF.

The rearrangement uses TRBV13 and TRBJ2-7; 7 bases are a match to TRBD2. This CDR3 region has 15 residues. Germline V gene lookup returns CDR1 PRHDT and CDR2 FYEKMQ (reference sequence). J gave up 3 bases and V 0 bases, and 5 bases lay outside the gene matches. DNA of the CDR3: TGTGCCAGCAGCTTAGGCGGGGGGTCCAACTACGAGCAGTACTTC. Its protein product is CASSLGGGSNYEQYF.

This clone was recorded only once. The chain carries TRBV29-1 and TRBJ2-3, with D perhaps matching TRBD1 or TRBD2 (5 bases each). This CDR3 is 12 amino acids long. The V end lost 6 bases, the J end lost 2 bases, and 9 bases lay between the germline ends. The germline V gene encodes CDR1 SQVTM and CDR2 ANQGSEA. The CDR3 sequence: CSVRDHTDTQYF. The CDR3 DNA is TGCAGCGTGAGGGACCACACAGATACGCAGTATTTT.

This clone was detected a few times. DNA of the CDR3: TGCGCCAGCAGCCCCGCCGGGGCGGGATCTGGGGCCAACGTCCTGACTTTC. This sequence encodes CASSPAGAGSGANVLTF. V gene TRBV4-3 combines with J gene TRBJ2-6, with TRBD2 as a possible D gene (6 bases). The CDR3 runs 17 residues. The germline V gene encodes CDR1 LGHNA and CDR2 YSLEER. Deletions cut 4 bases from V and 1 base from J, with 14 bases between.

This chain links TRBV25-1 with TRBJ2-3, with D maybe TRBD2 (5 bases). The germline CDR1 and CDR2 sequences are MGHDK and SYGVNS. Trimming left V 4 bases short and J 6 bases short, with 5 bases between. CDR3 length: 11 amino acids. The CDR3 is CASSAGDTQYF. The CDR3 nucleotides are TGTGCCAGCAGTGCGGGGGATACGCAGTATTTT.

As regards this clone: Other DNA sequences of this sample code for an identical CDR3. The chain couples TRBV29-1 to TRBJ1-1; D uncertain. Germline V gene data show CDR1 as SQVTM and CDR2 as ANQGSEA. The length of the CDR3 is 11 residues. CDR3 coding DNA: TGCAGTGTCGCAAGGAACACTGAAGCTTTCTTT. Its protein product is CSVARNTEAFF. The full variable domain, with the rest looked up from reference TRBV29-1 and TRBJ1-1, is SAVISQKPSRDICQRGTSLTIQCQVDSQVTMMFWYRQQPGQSLTLIATANQGSEATYESGFVIDKFPISRPNLTFSTLTVSNMSPEDSSIYLCSVARNTEAFFGQGTRLTVV.

The V and J genes are TRBV4-3 and TRBJ2-5; possibly TRBD1 for D (5 bases). Germline-derived CDR1 and CDR2 are LGHNA and YSLEER. Trimming took off 0 bases at V and 1 base at J, with 9 bases between the two ends. The CDR3 is made up of 15 amino acids. The CDR3: CASSQDPGSQETQYF. CDR3 nucleotides: TGCGCCAGCAGCCAAGATCCAGGGTCCCAAGAGACCCAGTACTTC.

The J gene is TRBJ2-6, the V gene TRBV19; D gene unclear. This CDR3 is 15 amino acids long. The ends were cut back, 4 bases at V and 4 bases at J, with 11 bases in the middle. The germline CDR1 and CDR2 sequences are LNHDA and SQIVND (reference sequence). The CDR3 is CASSRGPSGANVLTF. The DNA for the CDR3 is TGTGCCAGTAGTAGAGGCCCTTCGGGGGCCAACGTCCTGACTTTC.

V gene TRBV2 combines with J gene TRBJ2-7; no firm D call. The CDR3 runs 15 residues. With 8 bases removed from V and 0 bases from J, the gap between germline ends came to 17 bases. CDR1 is SNHLY, CDR2 FYNNEI, per germline. This CDR3 is CASSSRPGSSYEQYF. The CDR3 DNA follows: TGTGCCAGCTCTTCCCGACCTGGAAGCTCCTACGAGCAGTACTTC. Full variable domain (outside the CDR3, taken from reference TRBV2 and TRBJ2-7): EPEVTQTPSHQVTQMGQEVILRCVPISNHLYFYWYRQILGQKVEFLVSFYNNEISEKSEIFDDQFSVERPDGSNFTLKIRSTKLEDSAMYFCASSSRPGSSYEQYFGPGTRLTVT.

This clone was counted between two and nine times. V is TRBV29-1 and J is TRBJ1-2; D might be TRBD1 (6 bases). The germline gives CDR1 SQVTM, CDR2 ANQGSEA. There are 13 residues in the CDR3. The ends were cut back, 4 bases at V and 6 bases at J, with 15 bases in the middle. CDR3 protein: CSVAPGGANGYTF. In nucleotides, the CDR3 is TGCAGCGTTGCCCCGGGGGGGGCTAATGGCTACACCTTC.

As DNA, the CDR3 is TGTGCCAGCAGCCCGAGGACAGGGTCCTACGAGCAGTACTTC. Translating it yields CASSPRTGSYEQYF. The chain employs TRBV7-6 and TRBJ2-7, with TRBD1 matching over 8 bases. The CDR3 runs to 14 residues. J gave up 1 base and V 5 bases, and 4 bases lay outside the gene matches. CDR1 is SGHVS, CDR2 FNYEAQ, per germline.